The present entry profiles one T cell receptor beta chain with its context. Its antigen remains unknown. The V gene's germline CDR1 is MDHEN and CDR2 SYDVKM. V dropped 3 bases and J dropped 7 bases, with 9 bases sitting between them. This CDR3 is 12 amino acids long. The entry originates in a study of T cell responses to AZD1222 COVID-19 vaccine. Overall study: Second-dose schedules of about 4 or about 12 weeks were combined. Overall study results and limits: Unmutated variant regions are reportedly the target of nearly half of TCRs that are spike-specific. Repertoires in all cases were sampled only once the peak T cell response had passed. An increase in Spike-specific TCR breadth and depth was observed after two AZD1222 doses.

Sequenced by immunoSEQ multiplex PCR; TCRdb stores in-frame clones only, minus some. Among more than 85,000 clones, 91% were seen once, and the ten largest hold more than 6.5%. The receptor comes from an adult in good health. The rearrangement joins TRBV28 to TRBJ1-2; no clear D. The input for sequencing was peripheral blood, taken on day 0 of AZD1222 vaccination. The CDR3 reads CASSFSIRGYTF. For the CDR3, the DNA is TGTGCCAGCAGTTTTTCAATTCGTGGCTACACCTTC.